These 21 T cell receptor beta chains originate from one sample sequenced in a study of graft-versus-host responses after intestinal transplantation. These TCRs are of unknown antigen specificity. TCRdb's copy holds only in-frame clones and misses some; the assay was immunoSEQ multiplex PCR. The sample has about 110,000 clones, more than 90% seen once. The sequences come from unstimulated CD4+ T cells sorted from spleen or lymph node cells, collected before transplant. The receptors were sampled from a human donor who was the organ donor for an intestinal transplant.

The gene calls are TRBV7-2 and TRBJ2-5, with a tentative D call TRBD2 (6 bases). Trimming pared 5 bases from V and 1 base from J, leaving 11 bases between. This CDR3 spans 14 amino acids. Germline V lookup: CDR1 SGHTA, CDR2 FQGNSA. This CDR3 is CASSLGTFQETQYF. As DNA, the CDR3 is TGTGCCAGCAGCCTCGGGACTTTCCAAGAGACCCAGTACTTC.

V gene TRBV27 combines with J gene TRBJ1-6; D ambiguous. Per germline, CDR1 MNHEY and CDR2 SMNVEV (reference sequence). The V end lost 2 bases, the J end lost 7 bases, and 15 bases lay between the germline ends. The CDR3 has 16 residues. The CDR3 protein is CASSLRAGIFNSPLHF. The CDR3 coding sequence is TGTGCCAGCAGTTTACGAGCCGGGATCTTCAATTCACCCCTCCACTTT.

The genes are TRBV30 and TRBJ1-2, with 7 bases fitting TRBD1. The CDR3 runs 14 residues. CDR1 is GTSNPN and CDR2 is SVGIG in the germline V gene (reference sequence). With 2 bases clipped from V and 2 bases from J, the junction kept 5 bases outside the gene matches. This CDR3 is CAWSITTGNYGYTF. In DNA form, the CDR3 reads TGTGCCTGGAGTATAACGACAGGGAACTATGGCTACACCTTC.

The chain is built from TRBV18 and TRBJ1-1; D unclear. The length of the CDR3 is 15 residues. CDR1 is KGHSH, CDR2 LQKENI, per germline. The V gene lost 0 bases and the J gene lost 1 base, with 9 bases spanning the gap. The CDR3 spells CASSPPVGANTEAFF. The CDR3 nucleotides read TGTGCCAGCTCACCACCTGTAGGAGCGAACACTGAAGCTTTCTTT.

This chain connects TRBV20-1 to TRBJ2-1; no reliable D call. V lost 5 bases and J 3 bases, leaving 5 bases between the germline ends. CDR3 size: 11 residues. Germline assignment: CDR1 DFQATT and CDR2 SNEGSKA (reference sequence). The CDR3 spells CSADDYNEQFF. CDR3 sequence (DNA): TGCAGTGCTGACGACTACAATGAGCAGTTCTTC.

This clone turned up a few times. The chain has TRBV4-1 and TRBJ1-3; 10 bases are shared with TRBD1. CDR1 and CDR2 from the germline V gene are MGHRA and YSYEKL. The CDR3 consists of 15 residues. Trimming cost V 1 base and J 5 bases; bases outside gene matches: 2. The DNA of the CDR3 is TGCGCCAGCAGCCAAGTGGGACAGGGGCGAAACACCATATATTTT. Translated: CASSQVGQGRNTIYF.

The gene calls are TRBV7-2 and TRBJ2-3, with D unresolved. The V end was cut by 7 bases, the J end by 2 bases, with 13 bases between. The germline V gene has CDR1 SGHTA and CDR2 FQGNSA. The CDR3 is 14 residues long. The CDR3 sequence: CASMRLPFTDTQYF. The CDR3 DNA reads as TGTGCCAGCATGCGGCTCCCTTTCACAGATACGCAGTATTTT.

This sequence joins TRBV6-5 and TRBJ1-2, with D uncertain. Per the germline V gene, CDR1 is MNHEY and CDR2 is SVGAGI. This CDR3 is 14 amino acids long. The ends were cut back, 0 bases at V and 8 bases at J, with 13 bases in the middle. CDR3 sequence: CASSYSRAVPGYTF. CDR3 bases: TGTGCCAGCAGTTACTCCCGTGCGGTCCCCGGCTACACCTTC.

The gene calls are TRBV19 and TRBJ1-5; D gene unclear. The ends were cut back, 7 bases at V and 7 bases at J, with 11 bases in the middle. Germline CDR1 and CDR2: LNHDA and SQIVND (reference sequence). The CDR3 runs to 12 residues. The chain's CDR3 is CASTIGEQPQHF. Written as DNA, the CDR3 is TGTGCCAGTACGATTGGGGAACAGCCCCAGCATTTT.

V is TRBV7-2 and J is TRBJ2-2, with 9 bases lining up with TRBD2. CDR1 is SGHTA, CDR2 FQGNSA, per germline. The CDR3 contains 17 residues. Trimming removed 3 bases from V and 0 bases from J; junction bases left unmatched: 5. Written as DNA, the CDR3 is TGTGCCAGCAGCTTGGATGGGACTAGCTCGAACACCGGGGAGCTGTTTTTT. Translated, it gives CASSLDGTSSNTGELFF.

This clone was seen only once. CDR3: CASGSGRALTGELFF. DNA of the CDR3: TGCGCCAGCGGTAGCGGGAGGGCCCTAACCGGGGAGCTGTTTTTT. The chain employs TRBV5-1 and TRBJ2-2; 11 nucleotides agree with TRBD2. There are 15 residues in the CDR3. Looked up from germline, CDR1 is SGHRS and CDR2 is YFSETQ. With 7 bases clipped from V and 5 bases from J, the junction kept 7 bases outside the gene matches.

The chain couples TRBV27 to TRBJ2-3; 10 bases match TRBD2. Germline V gene lookup returns CDR1 MNHEY and CDR2 SMNVEV (reference sequence). This CDR3 region has 19 residues. Trimming at V came to 5 bases and at J to 4 bases, leaving 18 bases not matched to a gene. The CDR3 DNA is TGTGCCAGCAGTCCCATTAGGACGAAAGCGGGAGGGTCGGCAGATACGCAGTATTTT. Protein: CASSPIRTKAGGSADTQYF.

This clone was picked up one time. The gene calls are TRBV4-3 and TRBJ2-4, with D tentatively TRBD1 or TRBD2 (5 bases each). V lost 0 bases and J lost 6, with 18 bases in between. Germline V gives CDR1 LGHNA, CDR2 YSLEER. The CDR3 extends over 17 amino acids. The CDR3 DNA reads as TGCGCCAGCAGCCAAGATCTCCCGGGGCTGACGAGAAACATTCAGTACTTC. As protein: CASSQDLPGLTRNIQYF.

Of note for this clone: The same CDR3 can be traced to other DNA sequences in this sample. The V call is TRBV23-1, the J call TRBJ2-6; D ambiguous. TRBV23-1 counts as an open reading frame of uncertain function. The CDR3 has 15 amino acids. V dropped 2 bases and J dropped 2 bases, with 7 bases sitting between them. The chain's CDR3 is CASSQVETGANVLTF. In DNA, the CDR3 is TGCGCCAGCAGTCAAGTGGAGACTGGGGCCAACGTCCTGACTTTC.

J is TRBJ2-4 and V is TRBV15, with unresolved D. Germline CDR1 and CDR2: LNHNV and YYDKDF (reference sequence). The ends were cut back, 3 bases at V and 0 bases at J, with 18 bases in the middle. The CDR3 is 18 amino acids. The CDR3, as DNA: TGTGCCACCAGCAGGGCCATAACTACACCAATAGCCAAAAACATTCAGTACTTC. As protein: CATSRAITTPIAKNIQYF.

The chain is built from TRBV29-1 and TRBJ2-3, with D possibly TRBD1 on 7 matching bases. V was clipped by 5 bases and J by 6 bases, with 12 bases between them. Germline V gives CDR1 SQVTM, CDR2 ANQGSEA. This CDR3 contains 12 residues. The CDR3 region is CSVLAGGDTQYF. The CDR3 nucleotides read TGCAGCGTTCTTGCAGGGGGGGATACGCAGTATTTT.

The V and J genes are TRBV6-1 and TRBJ2-3; no clear D. V lost 1 base and J lost 0, with 20 bases in between. CDR3 length: 19 amino acids. Germline CDR1 is MNHNS and CDR2 is SASEGT. The CDR3 here is CASSEVDRFPPTSTDTQYF. The CDR3, as DNA: TGTGCCAGCAGTGAAGTGGACCGATTCCCTCCAACTAGCACAGATACGCAGTATTTT.

V usage is TRBV30 and J usage is TRBJ1-2; no clear D. The germline V gene encodes CDR1 GTSNPN and CDR2 SVGIG (reference sequence). This CDR3 is built from 12 residues. Trimming removed 2 bases at V and 8 bases at J, with 12 bases between. CDR3 bases: TGTGCCTGGAGTCCCTTGGCCTGGGGCTACACCTTC. Its protein is CAWSPLAWGYTF.

As to this clone: The same CDR3 arises from other DNA sequences in this sample as well. The chain joins TRBV18 to TRBJ2-4; D is unresolved. Per the germline V gene, CDR1 is KGHSH and CDR2 is LQKENI. This CDR3 is built from 15 residues. V was shortened by 4 bases and J by 0 bases, with 10 bases between the two germline ends. The CDR3 reads CASSRPQQAKNIQYF. The CDR3 coding sequence is TGTGCCAGCTCACGCCCACAGCAAGCCAAAAACATTCAGTACTTC.

The chain combines TRBV30 with TRBJ1-3; D might be TRBD1 (5 bases). The V end was cut by 3 bases, the J end by 0 bases, with 12 bases between. This CDR3 has 15 residues. Germline V gives CDR1 GTSNPN, CDR2 SVGIG (reference sequence). The CDR3 DNA sequence: TGTGCCTGGAGCTTGGGGGTCAGCTCTGGAAACACCATATATTTT. Protein: CAWSLGVSSGNTIYF.

This sequence joins TRBV9 and TRBJ1-1; D is undetermined. From germline, CDR1 is SGDLS and CDR2 YYNGEE. Trimming cost V 4 bases and J 0 bases, with 7 bases left between them. This CDR3 is 13 amino acids long. The CDR3 is CASSRTLNTEAFF. The CDR3 nucleotides read TGTGCCAGCAGCCGAACATTGAACACTGAAGCTTTCTTT.